This T cell receptor beta chain originates from a study of PD-1 blockade in classical Hodgkin lymphoma. Overall study: Treatment was intravenous nivolumab, 3 mg/kg every 2 weeks, until progression. Findings and limits, study-wide: Similar baseline diversity was found in complete responders and newly diagnosed patients. Compared with baseline, CD4+ but not CD8+ TCR diversity had risen significantly by C4D1.

Measured with immunoSEQ multiplex PCR; TCRdb has only the in-frame clones, and not every one. The repertoire consists of around 30,000 clones, with roughly 70% occurring once and the leading ten covering roughly 15%. Trimming shortened V by 0 bases and J by 2 bases, and 10 bases separated the two germline ends. Germline lookup yields CDR1 SGHAT and CDR2 FQNNGV. This CDR3 contains 15 residues. Every patient relapsed after autologous stem cell transplantation, and brentuximab vedotin exposure varied. Best responses included complete response and partial response; otherwise, the best response was progressive disease. As concerns this clone: What it binds is not known.

The rearrangement uses TRBV11-2 and TRBJ2-5; D is undetermined. The sample in question was peripheral blood mononuclear cells (PBMCs), obtained before the second cycle of nivolumab. The TCR originated in a human donor with classical Hodgkin lymphoma. The CDR3 DNA reads TGTGCCAGCAGCTTAGATTTGAGGCCGCAAGAGACCCAGTACTTC. Its translation is CASSLDLRPQETQYF.